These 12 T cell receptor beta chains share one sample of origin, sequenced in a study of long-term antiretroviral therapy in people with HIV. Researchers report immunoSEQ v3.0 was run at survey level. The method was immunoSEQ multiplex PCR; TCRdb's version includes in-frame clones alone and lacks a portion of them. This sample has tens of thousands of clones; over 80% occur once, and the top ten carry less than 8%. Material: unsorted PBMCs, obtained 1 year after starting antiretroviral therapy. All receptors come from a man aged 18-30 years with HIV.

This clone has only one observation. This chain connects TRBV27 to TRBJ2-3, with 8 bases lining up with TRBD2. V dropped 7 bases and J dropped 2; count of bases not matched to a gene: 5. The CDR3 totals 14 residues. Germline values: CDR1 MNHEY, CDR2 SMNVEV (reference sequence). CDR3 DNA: TGTGCCAGCACGGGAGGGCCCGTCACAGATACGCAGTATTTT. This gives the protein CASTGGPVTDTQYF.

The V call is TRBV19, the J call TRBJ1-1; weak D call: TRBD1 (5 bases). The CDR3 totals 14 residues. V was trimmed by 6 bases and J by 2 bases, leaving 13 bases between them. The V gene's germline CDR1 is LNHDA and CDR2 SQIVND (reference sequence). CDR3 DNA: TGTGCCAGTAGCCCCTCGGGGGGAAACACTGAAGCTTTCTTT. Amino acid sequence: CASSPSGGNTEAFF. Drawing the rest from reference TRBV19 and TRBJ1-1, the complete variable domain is DGGITQSPKYLFRKEGQNVTLSCEQNLNHDAMYWYRQDPGQGLRLIYYSQIVNDFQKGDIAEGYSVSREKKESFPLTVTSAQKNPTAFYLCASSPSGGNTEAFFGQGTRLTVV.

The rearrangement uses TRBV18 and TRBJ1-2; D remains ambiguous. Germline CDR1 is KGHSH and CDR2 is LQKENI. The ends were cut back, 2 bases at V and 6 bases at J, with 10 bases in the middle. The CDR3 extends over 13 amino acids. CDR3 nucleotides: TGTGCCAGCTCACCAGCAACGCAGGATGGCTACACCTTC. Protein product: CASSPATQDGYTF.

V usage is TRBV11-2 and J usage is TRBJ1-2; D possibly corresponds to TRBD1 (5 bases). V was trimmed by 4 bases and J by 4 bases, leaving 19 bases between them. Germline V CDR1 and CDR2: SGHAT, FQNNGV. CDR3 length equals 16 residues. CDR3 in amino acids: CASSYLPGQGGYGYTF. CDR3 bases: TGTGCCAGCAGCTACCTACCTGGGCAGGGCGGCTATGGCTACACCTTC.

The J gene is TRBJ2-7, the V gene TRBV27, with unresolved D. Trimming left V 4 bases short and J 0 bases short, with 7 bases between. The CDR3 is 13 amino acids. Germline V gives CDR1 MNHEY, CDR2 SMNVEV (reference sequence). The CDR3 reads CASSWGFSYEQYF. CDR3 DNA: TGTGCCAGCAGTTGGGGATTCTCCTACGAGCAGTACTTC.

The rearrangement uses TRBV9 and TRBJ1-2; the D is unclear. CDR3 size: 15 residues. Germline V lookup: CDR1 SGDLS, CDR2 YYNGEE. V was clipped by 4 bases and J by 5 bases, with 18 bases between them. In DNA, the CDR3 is TGTGCCAGCAGCCTAAGACCTGGGTTGGGATATGGCTACACCTTC. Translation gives CASSLRPGLGYGYTF.

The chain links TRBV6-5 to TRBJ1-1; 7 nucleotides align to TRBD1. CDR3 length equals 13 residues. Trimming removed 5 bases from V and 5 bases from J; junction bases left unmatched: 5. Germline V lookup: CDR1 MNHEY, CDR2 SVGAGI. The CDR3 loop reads CASSTQGSTEAFF. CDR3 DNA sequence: TGTGCCAGCAGTACACAGGGGAGTACTGAAGCTTTCTTT.

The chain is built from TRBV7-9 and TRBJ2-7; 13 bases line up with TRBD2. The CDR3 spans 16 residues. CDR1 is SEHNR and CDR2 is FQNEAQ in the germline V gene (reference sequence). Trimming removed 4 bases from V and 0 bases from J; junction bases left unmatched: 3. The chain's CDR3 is CASSYGLAGDSYEQYF. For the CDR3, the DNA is TGTGCCAGCAGCTACGGACTAGCGGGGGACTCCTACGAGCAGTACTTC.

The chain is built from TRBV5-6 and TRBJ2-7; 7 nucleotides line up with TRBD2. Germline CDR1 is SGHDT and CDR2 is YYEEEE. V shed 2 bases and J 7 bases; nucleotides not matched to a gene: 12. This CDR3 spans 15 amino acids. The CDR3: CASSFPGGSPGEQYF. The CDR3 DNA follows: TGTGCCAGCAGCTTCCCCGGGGGGTCCCCGGGGGAGCAGTACTTC. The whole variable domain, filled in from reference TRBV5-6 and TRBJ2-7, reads DAGVTQSPTHLIKTRGQQVTLRCSPKSGHDTVSWYQQALGQGPQFIFQYYEEEERQRGNFPDRFSGHQFPNYSSELNVNALLLGDSALYLCASSFPGGSPGEQYFGPGTRLTVT.

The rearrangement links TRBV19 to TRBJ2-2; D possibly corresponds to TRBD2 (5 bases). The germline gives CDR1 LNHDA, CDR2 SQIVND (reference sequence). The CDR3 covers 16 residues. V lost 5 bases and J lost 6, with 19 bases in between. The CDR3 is CASSLRGRGLAGELFF. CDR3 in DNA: TGTGCCAGTAGTCTCCGGGGTAGAGGGTTGGCCGGGGAGCTGTTTTTT.

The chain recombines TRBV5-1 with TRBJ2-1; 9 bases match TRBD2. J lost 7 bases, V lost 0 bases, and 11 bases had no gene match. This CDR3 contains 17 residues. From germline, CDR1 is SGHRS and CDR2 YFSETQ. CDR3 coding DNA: TGCGCCAGCAGCTTGGAAATGGGCGGGAGGGCCGAAAATGAGCAGTTCTTC. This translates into CASSLEMGGRAENEQFF.

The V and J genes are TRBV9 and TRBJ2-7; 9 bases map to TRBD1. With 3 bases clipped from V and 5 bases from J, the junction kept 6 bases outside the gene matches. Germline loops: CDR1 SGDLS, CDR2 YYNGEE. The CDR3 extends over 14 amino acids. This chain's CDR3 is CASSADRGIDEQYF. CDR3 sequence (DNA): TGTGCCAGCAGCGCTGACAGGGGGATCGACGAGCAGTACTTC. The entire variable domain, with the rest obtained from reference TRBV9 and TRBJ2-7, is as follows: DSGVTQTPKHLITATGQRVTLRCSPRSGDLSVYWYQQSLDQGLQFLIQYYNGEERAKGNILERFSAQQFPDLHSELNLSSLELGDSALYFCASSADRGIDEQYFGPGTRLTVT.